This T cell receptor (beta chain) was retrieved from a study of shared clonotypes between healthy human individuals (dated by TCRdb to 2020 to 2022). For the wider study: Three men and a couple of women, aged 18 to 49 years, made up the cohort. Different laboratories and diverse techniques were used to prepare libraries and sequence TCR repertoires, to increase sequencing depth and limit assay-specific biases. For each donor, CD4 naive and CD4 memory were each given three plates, CD8 naive was given two plates, and CD8 memory was given one plate. To estimate repertoire size and how much clonotypes are shared between individuals, the study performed deep sequencing of blood TCR repertoires from roughly five healthy adults. Leukapheresis yielded between about 0.9 and 8.9 billion PBMCs per donor.

Concerning this clone: Its antigen has not been determined. No clone much larger than this one lies a single base away; base qualities are absent.

Donors were healthy HIV-negative adults with no recently reported acute infections or vaccinations. Every donor was a Caucasian adult residing in Nashville, Tennessee, USA. CD4+ T cells were enriched by magnetic negative selection; naive cells were then positively selected on CD45RA, and the negative fraction formed the memory subset. Blood was collected by leukapheresis, and PBMCs were isolated by Ficoll-Histopaque density gradient centrifugation and then cryopreserved in liquid nitrogen vapor phase. Analytical flow cytometry was used to check the purity and quantity of every magnetically sorted T cell population. Genomic DNA was isolated from each sorted fraction and quantified by UV absorbance on a Nanodrop 2000c. The CDR3 covers 16 residues, taking in both the cysteine and the phenylalanine. Only CDR3 DNA is held: 48 bases, read in frame from base 1. CDR1 and CDR2 are drawn from the germline V gene: SNHLY, FYNNEI. The V end gives up 6 bases and the J end 2 bases, leaving 7 bases in the junction not matched to a gene.

Broad study findings and their caveats: When a handful of donors were compared, the shared fraction of clonotypes was approximately 5% for naive CD4, approximately 3.3% for naive CD8, more than 2% for memory CD4, and 0.3% to 0.5% for memory CD8. Larger estimated clonotype richness was generally found for naive subsets than for memory subsets. Clonotypes shared by all four sorted-subset donors showed higher generation probabilities than non-shared clonotypes. Only blood was sampled, and tissue TCR repertoires likely differ from those in blood. Because the study included a small number of donors, the genetic and exposure-history diversity represented was limited. Pairwise subsampling indicated that sequencing depth was expected to affect the degree of clonotype sharing among donors. Even with the large sequencing depth, rarefaction of the sorted-subset datasets indicated that sequencing was incomplete.

Using the deep immunoSEQ assay, multiplex PCR amplified TCR CDR3 regions from genomic DNA. Extracted genomic DNA from each cell subset was distributed evenly across all wells of several immunoSEQ 96-well plates, and each plate was treated as a replicate. For sorted subsets, about 210 ng of genomic DNA, equivalent to around 31,000 T cell genomes, went into each replicate PCR. Purified libraries were quantified with a Qubit 3.0 fluorometer, sized on a Bioanalyzer 2100, and re-quantified with the KAPA Library Quantification kit. Every immunoSEQ 96-well plate was sequenced on a separate single-read 150-cycle Illumina NextSeq 550 flow cell. The authors' pipeline ran thus. Because only junctional sequences without quality scores were contained in the immunoSEQ output, filtering matching that applied to full-length reads could not be performed. To assign V/J genes and CDR3, sequences were annotated using PyIR, a Python wrapper for IgBLAST v1.9, with IMGT germline references. Any read was removed if the V/J assignment was weak (E-value above 1e-6), the CDR3 was missing, or the read contained stop codons, out-of-frame junctions, or ambiguous translated residues. V3J clonotypes were defined as sequences sharing an identical inferred V gene, J gene, and CDR3 amino acid sequence. The percentage overlap between two repertoires was calculated by dividing the number of shared unique clonotypes by the size of the smaller repertoire. Richness of each repertoire was evaluated using RTK rarefaction, the Chao1 estimator, and Recon v2.1 estimates of unobserved clonotypes. Generation probabilities for all TCRbeta clonotypes obtained by the gDNA method from a handful of donors were computed using OLGA. Sourced from immuneACCESS, this table was stored by TCRdb with only in-frame sequences that have V and J called. A share of the clones is absent; for the studies checked, an unresolved V gene accounts for under half, and the remainder has no known explanation. Clonal size and the V and J genes are those of that table, whereas D and trimming came from the DNA. This sample lists a few million clones; 93% were detected once. In total, the top ten clones hold about 0.39% of the sample.

The source is a man aged 18 to 29 in good health. Some clones in this sample may be carry-over from other donors' samples. The sample taken for sequencing was naive CD4+ T cells from PBMCs. The cell subset or site label, as the study defines it: CD45RA+ positively selected. The sequence is built from TRBV2 and TRBJ2-3, and TRBD2 aligns with 11 junction nucleotides. In nucleotide form, the sequence is TGTGCCAGCAGGACTCTAGCGGGAGGTATCACAGATACGCAGTATTTT. It translates to CASRTLAGGITDTQYF.